What follows are 30 T cell receptor beta chains derived from one specimen sequenced in a study of T cell responses to AZD1222 COVID-19 vaccine (dated by TCRdb to the early 2020s). In light of the paper, this sample's time point label describes: about 28 days (+/-7) after the second vaccine dose. Library creation used the immunoSEQ multiplex PCR assay. TCRdb limited this immuneACCESS table to in-frame rearrangements with V and J called. A share of clones is missing; checked studies link under half to unresolved V genes, and the rest is unexplained. This sample has just over 90,000 clones in its table, and 80% to 90% of those were observed once. More than 2% of the sample belongs to the ten largest clones. This specimen was peripheral blood, taken 28 days after the second AZD1222 dose. Every receptor here comes from an adult who received the AZD1222 COVID-19 vaccine.

Turning to this clone: Other DNA variants within this sample encode the same CDR3. This CDR3 reads CASSLGGAGGQNEQYF. The CDR3 DNA follows: TGTGCCAGCAGCTTAGGTGGGGCGGGGGGCCAGAACGAGCAGTACTTC. The chain recombines TRBV7-2 with TRBJ2-7; 8 bases agree with TRBD2. V dropped 1 base and J dropped 5; count of bases not matched to a gene: 10. This CDR3 is built from 16 residues. Germline V lookup: CDR1 SGHTA, CDR2 FQGNSA.

This rearrangement joins TRBV10-3 to TRBJ2-2; 7 positions agree with TRBD1. V trimming: 8 bases; J trimming: 4 bases; junction bases outside the gene matches: 10. The CDR3 is made up of 15 amino acids. The germline CDR1 and CDR2 sequences are ENHRY and SYGVKD. DNA of the CDR3: TGTGCCATCTCCTGGAAGGGGGCGGTCACCGGGGAGCTGTTTTTT. Amino acids: CAISWKGAVTGELFF.

In its sample, this clone was seen once. The chain employs TRBV2 and TRBJ2-5; 7 nucleotides match TRBD2. V lost 5 bases, J lost 4 bases, and 7 bases stayed unmatched. Germline-derived CDR1 and CDR2 are SNHLY and FYNNEI. The CDR3 has 14 residues. The CDR3: CASSPLAEGETQYF. The CDR3 region has the DNA TGTGCCAGCAGTCCCCTAGCGGAGGGAGAGACCCAGTACTTC.

V and J are TRBV2 and TRBJ1-2; D is uncertain. V lost 3 bases and J lost 4, with 12 bases in between. There are 14 residues in the CDR3. Germline CDR1 is SNHLY and CDR2 is FYNNEI. The CDR3 spells CASSERLPIYGYTF. The CDR3 DNA reads as TGTGCCAGCAGTGAGCGGCTACCGATCTATGGCTACACCTTC.

The chain recombines TRBV7-9 with TRBJ2-7, with D perhaps assigned TRBD1 or TRBD2 (5 bases each). V lost 2 bases to trimming and J lost 5 bases, with 10 bases between them. Germline assignment: CDR1 SEHNR and CDR2 FQNEAQ (reference sequence). The CDR3 consists of 13 residues. The CDR3 DNA reads TGTGCCAGCAGCTTACAAGGGGAGAACGAGCAGTACTTC. Residues: CASSLQGENEQYF.

This sequence joins TRBV3-1 (or the pseudogene TRBV3-2) and TRBJ2-7, with D uncertain. This CDR3 is built from 13 residues. V was pared by 0 bases and J by 2 bases, with 5 bases between. Germline V gene lookup returns CDR1 LGHDT and CDR2 YNNKEL (reference sequence). DNA of the CDR3: TGTGCCAGCAGCCAAGAAGGTACCTACGAGCAGTACTTC. Residues: CASSQEGTYEQYF.

This sequence joins TRBV6-5 and TRBJ1-1; D ambiguous. The length of the CDR3 is 12 residues. Per germline, CDR1 MNHEY and CDR2 SVGAGI. Trimming took off 11 bases at V and 1 base at J, with 11 bases between the two ends. The CDR3 region is CAPHIRNTEAFF. The CDR3 DNA is TGTGCCCCCCATATTCGGAACACTGAAGCTTTCTTT.

V usage is TRBV15 and J usage is TRBJ2-7, with D possibly TRBD2 on 6 matching bases. The germline V gene has CDR1 LNHNV and CDR2 YYDKDF (reference sequence). The V gene lost 0 bases and the J gene lost 0 bases, with 12 bases spanning the gap. The CDR3 totals 16 residues. The CDR3 DNA sequence: TGTGCCACCAGCAGAGATGGCGGACTAAGCTCCTACGAGCAGTACTTC. Translated: CATSRDGGLSSYEQYF.

The genes are TRBV19 and TRBJ1-1; the D is unclear. Looked up from germline, CDR1 is LNHDA and CDR2 is SQIVND (reference sequence). CDR3 size: 14 residues. Trimming removed 5 bases from V and 6 bases from J, with 16 bases in between. CDR3 in amino acids: CASSQPWTQSEAFF. CDR3 bases: TGTGCCAGTAGTCAACCGTGGACTCAGTCTGAAGCTTTCTTT.

This clone is a singleton in its sample. V usage is TRBV12-3 or TRBV12-4 and J usage is TRBJ1-2; D gene uncertain. The ends were cut back, 8 bases at V and 5 bases at J, with 9 bases in the middle. CDR3 size: 11 residues. In DNA form, the CDR3 reads TGTGCCAGCGGGCTGCTGTATGGCTACACCTTC. Protein: CASGLLYGYTF.

The J gene is TRBJ2-7, the V gene TRBV11-2, with 8 bases identical to TRBD2. There are 13 residues in the CDR3. Germline V lookup: CDR1 SGHAT, CDR2 FQNNGV. V shed 8 bases and J 5 bases; nucleotides not matched to a gene: 8. The chain's CDR3 is CASLASGSDEQYF. The CDR3 bases are TGTGCCAGCTTGGCCAGCGGGAGCGACGAGCAGTACTTC.

The chain's CDR3 is CAIKEGSSYNEQFF. The DNA for the CDR3 is TGTGCCATCAAAGAGGGGAGCTCCTACAATGAGCAGTTCTTC. This chain links TRBV10-3 with TRBJ2-1; the D call may be TRBD1 or TRBD2 (5 bases each). The CDR3 sequence is 14 residues long. Per germline, CDR1 ENHRY and CDR2 SYGVKD. The V gene lost 7 bases and the J gene lost 0 bases, with 10 bases spanning the gap.

This rearrangement joins TRBV6-5 to TRBJ1-1; no firm D call. Germline lookup yields CDR1 MNHEY and CDR2 SVGAGI. CDR3 length equals 15 residues. Trimming took 6 bases from V and 11 from J, leaving 25 bases between them. CDR3 sequence (DNA): TGTGCCAGCAGGGGCGAGAGGGCGCGGGCCGTGGATGCTTTCTTT. Translation gives CASRGERARAVDAFF.

The chain combines TRBV7-6 with TRBJ2-2; the D gene is possibly TRBD1 (6 bases). Looked up from germline, CDR1 is SGHVS and CDR2 is FNYEAQ. This CDR3 is 17 amino acids long. Trimming cost V 1 base and J 1 base, with 13 bases left between them. CDR3 in amino acids: CASSLVEGQLNTGELFF. As DNA, the CDR3 is TGTGCCAGCAGCTTAGTAGAAGGACAGCTGAACACCGGGGAGCTGTTTTTT.

The gene calls are TRBV15 and TRBJ1-3, with no clear D. This CDR3 has 14 amino acids. CDR1 LNHNV and CDR2 YYDKDF come from the germline V gene (reference sequence). V was clipped by 0 bases and J by 4 bases, with 7 bases between them. CDR3: CATSRDTDGNTIYF. DNA for the CDR3: TGTGCCACCAGCAGAGATACAGACGGAAACACCATATATTTT. The whole variable domain, remainder taken from reference TRBV15 and TRBJ1-3, is DAMVIQNPRYQVTQFGKPVTLSCSQTLNHNVMYWYQQKSSQAPKLLFHYYDKDFNNEADTPDNFQSRRPNTSFCFLDIRSPGLGDTAMYLCATSRDTDGNTIYFGEGSWLTVV.

The chain has TRBV7-2 and TRBJ1-1; the match to TRBD1 covers 7 bases. Per the germline V gene, CDR1 is SGHTA and CDR2 is FQGNSA. The CDR3 spans 13 residues. With 5 bases clipped from V and 6 bases from J, the junction kept 6 bases outside the gene matches. CDR3 protein: CASSADREAEAFF. The DNA of the CDR3 is TGTGCCAGCAGCGCCGACAGGGAGGCTGAAGCTTTCTTT.

V and J are TRBV2 and TRBJ1-1, with a weak D call TRBD1 (5 bases). V was shortened by 4 bases and J by 10 bases, with 16 bases between the two germline ends. The germline gives CDR1 SNHLY, CDR2 FYNNEI. The CDR3 runs to 13 residues. The CDR3 nucleotides are TGTGCCAGCAGTGCATCCCCTTACGGGGGAGCTTTCTTT. This codes for CASSASPYGGAFF.

The sample holds one count of this clone. The genes are TRBV7-3 and TRBJ2-6; D gene ambiguous. CDR1 is SGHTA and CDR2 is FQGTGA in the germline V gene. This CDR3 is 15 amino acids long. V shed 5 bases and J shed 0 bases, with 8 bases lying between them. The CDR3 coding sequence is TGTGCCAGCAGCCCGGTCCTCTCTGGGGCCAACGTCCTGACTTTC. Translation: CASSPVLSGANVLTF.

J is TRBJ2-7 and V is TRBV2; 12 nucleotides agree with TRBD2. Looked up from germline, CDR1 is SNHLY and CDR2 is FYNNEI. The CDR3 sequence is 15 residues long. With 6 bases clipped from V and 3 bases from J, the junction kept 6 bases outside the gene matches. The chain's CDR3 is CASRELAGGVYEQYF. Here the CDR3 DNA reads TGTGCCAGCAGGGAGCTAGCGGGGGGGGTCTACGAGCAGTACTTC.

The V and J genes are TRBV6-5 and TRBJ2-7, with D possibly being TRBD1 (5 bases). The V gene's germline CDR1 is MNHEY and CDR2 SVGAGI. The CDR3 totals 14 residues. Trimming pared 5 bases from V and 2 bases from J, leaving 13 bases between. The CDR3, as DNA: TGTGCCAGCAGTCCAATGAGCAGGGCCTACGAGCAGTACTTC. Its translation: CASSPMSRAYEQYF.

The V gene is TRBV20-1, the J gene TRBJ2-7; 9 bases are a match to TRBD2. The CDR3 contains 15 residues. CDR1 DFQATT and CDR2 SNEGSKA come from the germline V gene (reference sequence). The trim removed 3 bases at V and 6 bases at J, leaving 12 bases unmatched. In nucleotides, the CDR3 is TGCAGTGCTAGTTATCGGGCTAGCGGGAAGGGCGAGCAGTACTTC. Protein: CSASYRASGKGEQYF.

DNA for the CDR3: TGTGCCAGCAGTGAAGCGCGAGGATACACCGGGGAGCTGTTTTTT. It encodes CASSEARGYTGELFF. The chain recombines TRBV2 with TRBJ2-2, with no clear D. The CDR3 contains 15 residues. V lost 0 bases, J lost 3 bases, and 8 bases lay in between. CDR1 is SNHLY, CDR2 FYNNEI, per germline.

This chain joins TRBV30 and TRBJ1-2; D not certain. V shed 4 bases and J shed 7 bases, with 13 bases lying between them. Per germline, CDR1 GTSNPN and CDR2 SVGIG (reference sequence). The CDR3 is made up of 12 amino acids. CDR3 region: CAWIGHWGGYTF. The DNA of the CDR3 is TGTGCCTGGATTGGGCACTGGGGTGGCTACACCTTC.

This sequence joins TRBV28 and TRBJ2-1, with TRBD2 as a possible D gene (6 bases). Trimming pared 6 bases from V and 0 bases from J, leaving 9 bases between. Germline V lookup: CDR1 MDHEN, CDR2 SYDVKM. The CDR3 runs 14 residues. The CDR3 coding sequence is TGTGCCAGCAGCGAGACTAGCTCCTACAATGAGCAGTTCTTC. Translated, it gives CASSETSSYNEQFF.

V gene TRBV5-1 combines with J gene TRBJ1-1; D might be TRBD1 (6 bases). The V gene lost 1 base and the J gene lost 7 bases, with 17 bases spanning the gap. The germline CDR1 and CDR2 sequences are SGHRS and YFSETQ. CDR3 size: 15 residues. The CDR3 DNA sequence: TGCGCCAGCAGCTTGACGGGGGCACGACACAATGAAGCTTTCTTT. It translates to CASSLTGARHNEAFF.

This rearrangement joins TRBV4-2 to TRBJ1-2; possibly TRBD1 for D (5 bases). The CDR3 spans 17 residues. From germline, CDR1 is LGHNA and CDR2 YNFKEQ. V was cut by 2 bases and J by 5 bases, with 21 bases left in between. The CDR3 bases are TGTGCCAGCAGCCAATCCGAAATGGCGGGGGGGTTTTATGGCTACACCTTC. It is translated as CASSQSEMAGGFYGYTF.

The gene calls are TRBV7-8 and TRBJ2-2; 10 bases fit TRBD1. The CDR3 extends over 15 amino acids. CDR1 and CDR2 from the germline V gene are SGHVS and FQNEAQ. With 2 bases clipped from V and 7 bases from J, the junction kept 4 bases outside the gene matches. The CDR3, as DNA: TGTGCCAGCAGCTTACGGGGGACAGGGGTCGGGGAGCTGTTTTTT. Translation: CASSLRGTGVGELFF.

The chain has TRBV18 and TRBJ2-2, with D uncertain. From germline, CDR1 is KGHSH and CDR2 LQKENI. Deletions cut 3 bases from V and 1 base from J, with 3 bases between. The CDR3 sequence is 13 residues long. The CDR3, as DNA: TGTGCCAGCTCACCGAAGAACACCGGGGAGCTGTTTTTT. This encodes CASSPKNTGELFF. Based on the CDR3 plus reference TRBV18 and TRBJ2-2, the full variable domain is NAGVMQNPRHLVRRRGQEARLRCSPMKGHSHVYWYRQLPEEGLKFMVYLQKENIIDESGMPKERFSAEFPKEGPSILRIQQVVRGDSAAYFCASSPKNTGELFFGEGSRLTVL.

This rearrangement joins TRBV7-2 to TRBJ2-7; possibly TRBD1 or TRBD2 for D (5 bases each). The germline V gene has CDR1 SGHTA and CDR2 FQGNSA. The CDR3 sequence is 16 residues long. The V end was cut by 5 bases, the J end by 3 bases, with 20 bases between. Here the CDR3 DNA reads TGTGCCAGCAGCCCAGTTCACGGGACGGACCTCTACGAGCAGTACTTC. This sequence encodes CASSPVHGTDLYEQYF.

This chain connects TRBV15 to TRBJ2-7; D gene uncertain. The CDR3 sequence is 12 residues long. Trimming stripped 0 bases from V and 3 bases from J, with 3 bases between. In germline, CDR1 is LNHNV, CDR2 YYDKDF (reference sequence). The CDR3 nucleotides are TGTGCCACCAGCAGAGATCGCTACGAGCAGTACTTC. Protein sequence: CATSRDRYEQYF.